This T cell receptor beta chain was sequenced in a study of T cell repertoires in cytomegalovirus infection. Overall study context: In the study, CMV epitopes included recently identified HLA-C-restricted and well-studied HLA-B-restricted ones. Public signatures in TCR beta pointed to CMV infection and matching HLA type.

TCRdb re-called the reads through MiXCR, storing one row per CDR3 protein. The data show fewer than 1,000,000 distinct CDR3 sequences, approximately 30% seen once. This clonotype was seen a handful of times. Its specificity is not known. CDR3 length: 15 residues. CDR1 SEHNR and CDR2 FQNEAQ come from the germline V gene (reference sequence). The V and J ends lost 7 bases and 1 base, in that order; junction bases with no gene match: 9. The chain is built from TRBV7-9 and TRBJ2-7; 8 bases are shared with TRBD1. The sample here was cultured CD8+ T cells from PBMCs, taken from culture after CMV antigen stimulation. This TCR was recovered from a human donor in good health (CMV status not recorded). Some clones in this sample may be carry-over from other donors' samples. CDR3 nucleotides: TGTGCCAGCAACCGACAGGGGTTGGGTTCCTACGAGCAGTACTTC. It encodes CASNRQGLGSYEQYF.